These 21 T cell receptor beta chains were sequenced from one sample in a study of regulatory T cells in long-lasting Graves disease. Sample time point: persistent/refractory GD, antithyroid drugs over 5 years with positive TRAb. Following extraction of RNA from PBMCs, that RNA was used to make the TCR library. The authors built TCR beta libraries using iRepertoire HTBI primers and Arm-PCR of CDR3 regions. TCRdb recomputed calls from the multiplex PCR reads with MiXCR, one row per CDR3 protein. The sample lists some 470,000 distinct CDR3 sequences, around a fifth occurring once. This specimen was peripheral blood mononuclear cells (PBMCs), taken when the disease was refractory, from a patient treated with antithyroid drugs. These receptors were obtained from a female donor with Graves disease.

This clonotype was picked up many times. The V gene is TRBV5-1, the J gene TRBJ2-7, with 10 bases that match TRBD1. V gave up 4 bases and J gave up 2 bases; unmatched junction bases: 3. Germline V lookup: CDR1 SGHRS, CDR2 YFSETQ. The CDR3 has 14 residues. CDR3 amino acids: CASSNGQGAYEQYF. CDR3 bases: TGCGCCAGCAGCAACGGACAGGGGGCCTACGAGCAGTACTTC. Full variable domain (missing parts from reference TRBV5-1 and TRBJ2-7): KAGVTQTPRYLIKTRGQQVTLSCSPISGHRSVSWYQQTPGQGLQFLFEYFSETQRNKGNFPGRFSGRQFSNSRSEMNVSTLELGDSALYLCASSNGQGAYEQYFGPGTRLTVT.

A few counts support this clonotype. V and J are TRBV4-1 and TRBJ1-2; D unresolved. Trimming shortened V by 0 bases and J by 4 bases, and 9 bases separated the two germline ends. Germline loops: CDR1 MGHRA, CDR2 YSYEKL. The CDR3 spans 14 residues. The CDR3 DNA is TGCGCCAGCAGCCAAGATGAGGGCGGCTATGGCTACACCTTC. Residues: CASSQDEGGYGYTF.

This clonotype was seen a few times. The chain uses TRBV20-1 and TRBJ1-1; D is unclear. CDR3 length: 11 residues. Between the trimmed V and J ends, which lost 3 bases and 5 bases, there was a span of 7 bases. From germline, CDR1 is DFQATT and CDR2 SNEGSKA (reference sequence). The CDR3 spells CSASGRTEAFF. In nucleotides, the CDR3 is TGCAGTGCTAGCGGGCGGACTGAAGCTTTCTTT.

V gene TRBV5-1 combines with J gene TRBJ1-1; 7 bases are a match to TRBD1. This CDR3 spans 14 amino acids. Germline trimming cut 4 bases from V and 3 bases from J; bases unmatched to any gene: 6. Germline assignment: CDR1 SGHRS and CDR2 YFSETQ. The CDR3 DNA sequence: TGCGCCAGCAGCACGGGGACAGATTACACTGAAGCTTTCTTT. This translates into CASSTGTDYTEAFF.

This clonotype turned up a few times. The chain uses TRBV19 and TRBJ1-1; a possible D gene is TRBD1 (5 bases). CDR3 size: 15 residues. Germline V gives CDR1 LNHDA, CDR2 SQIVND (reference sequence). V dropped 5 bases and J dropped 1 base, with 14 bases sitting between them. For the CDR3, the DNA is TGTGCCAGTAGTGTCCAGGGACCGTGGAACACTGAAGCTTTCTTT. This translates into CASSVQGPWNTEAFF.

CDR3 nucleotide sequence: TGTGCCAGTAATGACAGGGATGAAAGCAATCAGCCCCAGCATTTT. Its protein is CASNDRDESNQPQHF. This rearrangement joins TRBV19 to TRBJ1-5; 7 bases line up with TRBD1. Germline V gene lookup returns CDR1 LNHDA and CDR2 SQIVND (reference sequence). The CDR3 length is 15 residues. J was trimmed by 1 base and V by 7 bases; bases with no gene match: 7.

This rearrangement joins TRBV7-9 to TRBJ2-4, with 7 bases matching TRBD1. The germline CDR1 and CDR2 sequences are SEHNR and FQNEAQ (reference sequence). V shed 3 bases, J shed 5 bases, and the junction held 4 bases outside the gene matches. The CDR3 is 14 residues long. CDR3 bases: TGTGCCAGCAGCTTTACAGGGGTGGAAAACATTCAGTACTTC. It specifies CASSFTGVENIQYF.

CDR3 protein: CATSRDKRQLYQPQHF. CDR3 coding DNA: TGTGCCACCAGCAGAGATAAGAGACAGCTATATCAGCCCCAGCATTTT. The chain uses TRBV15 and TRBJ1-5; the D gene is possibly TRBD1 (5 bases). The CDR3 runs 16 residues. Trimming took off 0 bases at V and 5 bases at J, with 14 bases between the two ends. Germline V CDR1 and CDR2: LNHNV, YYDKDF (reference sequence).

This clonotype was seen ten or more times. This sequence joins TRBV7-8 and TRBJ2-5, with 7 bases that match TRBD1. The CDR3 is 19 residues long. V shed 5 bases and J 1 base; nucleotides not matched to a gene: 19. CDR1 is SGHVS and CDR2 is FQNEAQ in the germline V gene. The CDR3 DNA reads TGTGCCAGCAGCAAAGGGACAGCATTTATAGCGCCCCCCCAAGAGACCCAGTACTTC. Protein product: CASSKGTAFIAPPQETQYF.

For this clonotype: A read error is the likely source, as a far larger clone sits one nucleotide away. The CDR3 ends on some other residue instead of the conserved phenylalanine or tryptophan, so this is likely a read error. This chain joins TRBV10-3 and TRBJ2-5, with 13 positions matching TRBD2. The J call could be wrong; TRBJ2-7 is a better fit for the DNA end. Per germline, CDR1 ENHRY and CDR2 SYGVKD. This CDR3 contains 16 residues. The CDR3 is CAISNSGTSGIGEQYL. CDR3 nucleotides: TGTGCCATCAGTAACTCCGGGACTAGCGGGATAGGCGAGCAGTACCTC.

The CDR3 DNA follows: TGTGCCAGCATGGGAGGCGGCGGCTATGGCTACACCTTC. Residues: CASMGGGGYGYTF. The gene calls are TRBV9 and TRBJ1-2; D gene unclear. Germline V gene data show CDR1 as SGDLS and CDR2 as YYNGEE. V gave up 6 bases and J gave up 4 bases, with 13 bases separating them. The CDR3 has 13 residues.

This clonotype has ten or more counts. This chain links TRBV20-1 with TRBJ1-1, with D unresolved. V lost 2 bases and J 1 base, leaving 8 bases between the germline ends. The CDR3 spans 13 residues. Germline values: CDR1 DFQATT, CDR2 SNEGSKA (reference sequence). CDR3 sequence: CSARYSENTEAFF. CDR3 DNA: TGCAGTGCTAGATATTCAGAGAACACTGAAGCTTTCTTT.

This chain connects TRBV4-3 to TRBJ1-4; D is unclear. V was clipped by 4 bases and J by 4 bases, with 13 bases between them. This CDR3 has 15 amino acids. CDR1 is LGHNA and CDR2 is YSLEER in the germline V gene. The chain's CDR3 is CASSLGSGFNEKLFF. As DNA, the CDR3 is TGCGCCAGCAGCCTTGGATCGGGGTTTAATGAAAAACTGTTTTTT.

The rearrangement links TRBV15 to TRBJ2-3; the match to TRBD1 covers 8 bases. Trimming at V came to 7 bases and at J to 1 base, leaving 10 bases not matched to a gene. This CDR3 contains 16 residues. Looked up from germline, CDR1 is LNHNV and CDR2 is YYDKDF (reference sequence). CDR3 sequence (DNA): TGTGCCACCAAAGAACAGGGGGTGGAAGGCACAGATACGCAGTATTTT. It yields the protein CATKEQGVEGTDTQYF.

The rearrangement joins TRBV9 to TRBJ1-5; D remains ambiguous. The V end lost 7 bases, the J end lost 3 bases, and 17 bases lay between the germline ends. Germline-derived CDR1 and CDR2 are SGDLS and YYNGEE. CDR3 length: 15 residues. CDR3 in DNA: TGTGCCAGCTCTACTGGTGGCAACGACAATCAGCCCCAGCATTTT. This codes for CASSTGGNDNQPQHF. Looking up the rest from reference TRBV9 and TRBJ1-5 gives the full variable domain: DSGVTQTPKHLITATGQRVTLRCSPRSGDLSVYWYQQSLDQGLQFLIQYYNGEERAKGNILERFSAQQFPDLHSELNLSSLELGDSALYFCASSTGGNDNQPQHFGDGTRLSIL.

This clonotype appeared a few times. The chain couples TRBV7-8 to TRBJ2-2, with unresolved D. Looked up from germline, CDR1 is SGHVS and CDR2 is FQNEAQ. Between the trimmed V and J ends, which lost 2 bases and 6 bases, there was a span of 13 bases. This CDR3 comprises 15 residues. As DNA, the CDR3 is TGTGCCAGCAGCTTAAACCGGCCTGCGGCCGGGGAGCTGTTTTTT. Translation gives CASSLNRPAAGELFF.

There are many counts of this clonotype. V is TRBV29-1 and J is TRBJ1-1; D might be TRBD1 (6 bases). Looked up from germline, CDR1 is SQVTM and CDR2 is ANQGSEA. V gave up 8 bases and J gave up 5 bases, with 15 bases separating them. The CDR3 loop spans 12 amino acids. This chain's CDR3 is CSYTGKGTEAFF. The DNA of the CDR3 is TGCAGCTACACAGGGAAAGGAACTGAAGCTTTCTTT.

This clonotype has at least ten counts. The chain has TRBV27 and TRBJ2-7, with D maybe TRBD1 (6 bases). The length of the CDR3 is 14 residues. V gave up 6 bases and J gave up 5 bases, with 17 bases separating them. Germline lookup yields CDR1 MNHEY and CDR2 SMNVEV (reference sequence). CDR3 loop: CASSAKGVSHEQYF. CDR3 coding DNA: TGTGCCAGCAGCGCTAAGGGGGTAAGCCACGAGCAGTACTTC.

In this sample, this clonotype turned up a few times. The J gene is TRBJ1-1, the V gene TRBV18, with a possible D match to TRBD1 (5 bases). The germline V gene encodes CDR1 KGHSH and CDR2 LQKENI. This CDR3 is built from 13 residues. Trimming removed 2 bases at V and 4 bases at J, with 8 bases between. The CDR3 sequence: CASSPLGVTEAFF. In DNA, the CDR3 is TGTGCCAGCTCACCATTGGGGGTCACTGAAGCTTTCTTT.

The chain employs TRBV4-1 and TRBJ2-5; 8 positions match TRBD2. CDR1 and CDR2 (germline): MGHRA, YSYEKL. Trimming at V came to 0 bases and at J to 3 bases, leaving 12 bases not matched to a gene. The CDR3 runs 18 residues. CDR3 DNA sequence: TGCGCCAGCAGCCAAGATAAAGGCGGCGGGGGGATTAAAGAGACCCAGTACTTC. Protein: CASSQDKGGGGIKETQYF.

This clonotype has at least ten counts. The chain joins TRBV28 to TRBJ2-7; TRBD2 aligns across 16 bases. Per the germline V gene, CDR1 is MDHEN and CDR2 is SYDVKM. This CDR3 is built from 16 residues. Unmatched junction bases numbered 5, after V lost 4 bases and J lost 5 bases. CDR3 DNA: TGTGCCAGCAGTTATGGGACTAGCGGGGGGGCCAACGAGCAGTACTTC. Its protein is CASSYGTSGGANEQYF.